A single sample is the source of the 27 T cell receptor beta chains below, sequenced in a study of cytomegalovirus exposure and HLA in healthy donors. PCR involved 60 Vbeta and 13 Jbeta primers. Profiled with immunoSEQ multiplex PCR; TCRdb holds only in-frame clones, not every one. The data show some 180,000 clones, approximately 85% seen once. Sequencing used PBMCs. The receptors were gathered from a man aged 30 to 39 in good health and CMV-seropositive.

This clone showed up just once. The J gene is TRBJ1-6, the V gene TRBV27; D not certain. The ends were cut back, 6 bases at V and 8 bases at J, with 11 bases in the middle. This CDR3 spans 13 amino acids. Germline V gene sequence: CDR1 MNHEY, CDR2 SMNVEV (reference sequence). CDR3: CASRSLEYSPLHF. CDR3 DNA sequence: TGTGCCAGCAGGTCCTTAGAATATTCACCCCTCCACTTT.

The genes are TRBV5-5 and TRBJ1-1; D may be TRBD1 (5 bases). CDR1 and CDR2 from the germline V gene are SGHKS and YYEKEE (reference sequence). The CDR3 runs to 15 residues. Trimming pared 2 bases from V and 4 bases from J, leaving 15 bases between. DNA for the CDR3: TGTGCCAGCAGCTTCTTCGGGACTGATGGCACTGAAGCTTTCTTT. Its protein is CASSFFGTDGTEAFF.

This chain uses TRBV5-4 with TRBJ2-2; no reliable D call. V was pared by 4 bases and J by 6 bases, with 19 bases between. Germline values: CDR1 SGHNT, CDR2 YYREEE (reference sequence). The CDR3 covers 16 residues. In DNA, the CDR3 is TGTGCCAGCAGCGAGCCCTACGGAGATCCATCCGGGGAGCTGTTTTTT. It translates to CASSEPYGDPSGELFF.

The V call is TRBV9, the J call TRBJ2-2, with 7 positions matching TRBD2. Trimming removed 0 bases from V and 0 bases from J; junction bases left unmatched: 5. This CDR3 has 17 residues. Germline V gives CDR1 SGDLS, CDR2 YYNGEE. The CDR3 coding sequence is TGTGCCAGCAGCGTAGTAGCGGGCAGATCGAACACCGGGGAGCTGTTTTTT. This sequence encodes CASSVVAGRSNTGELFF.

This clone has more than one count but fewer than ten. The V and J genes are TRBV7-3 and TRBJ2-2, with 11 bases that match TRBD1. Germline V gene data show CDR1 as SGHTA and CDR2 as FQGTGA. V shed 4 bases, J shed 5 bases, and the junction held 3 bases outside the gene matches. The CDR3 contains 15 residues. The CDR3 sequence: CASSSGQGATGELFF. CDR3 bases: TGTGCCAGCAGCTCAGGACAGGGGGCGACCGGGGAGCTGTTTTTT. The variable domain in full, completed from reference TRBV7-3 and TRBJ2-2, reads GAGVSQTPSNKVTEKGKYVELRCDPISGHTALYWYRQSLGQGPEFLIYFQGTGAADDSGLPNDRFFAVRPEGSVSTLKIQRTERGDSAVYLCASSSGQGATGELFFGEGSRLTVL.

This clone has only one observation. The V and J genes are TRBV9 and TRBJ2-2; 12 positions match TRBD2. Per germline, CDR1 SGDLS and CDR2 YYNGEE. The CDR3 runs 16 residues. Trimming took 2 bases from V and 4 from J; bases not matched to a gene: 3. The CDR3 DNA reads as TGTGCCAGCAGCGTGACTAGCGGGAGTGCCACCGGGGAGCTGTTTTTT. Translating it yields CASSVTSGSATGELFF.

V is TRBV18 and J is TRBJ1-5; D is possibly TRBD1 (5 bases). Trimming shortened V by 4 bases and J by 6 bases, and 13 bases separated the two germline ends. The CDR3 has 14 residues. Germline CDR1 reads KGHSH; CDR2 reads LQKENI. The CDR3 loop is CASSLQGGSQPQHF. The CDR3 nucleotides read TGTGCCAGCTCACTTCAGGGTGGTTCTCAGCCCCAGCATTTT.

The chain combines TRBV9 with TRBJ2-5; a weak D match, TRBD2 (5 bases). The CDR3 sequence is 15 residues long. CDR1 and CDR2 (germline): SGDLS, YYNGEE. Between the trimmed V and J ends, which lost 0 bases and 1 base, there was a span of 10 bases. CDR3 sequence reads: CASSVDLGLQETQYF. The CDR3 DNA is TGTGCCAGCAGCGTAGACCTAGGACTCCAAGAGACCCAGTACTTC. The whole variable domain, filled in from reference TRBV9 and TRBJ2-5, reads DSGVTQTPKHLITATGQRVTLRCSPRSGDLSVYWYQQSLDQGLQFLIQYYNGEERAKGNILERFSAQQFPDLHSELNLSSLELGDSALYFCASSVDLGLQETQYFGPGTRLLVL.

This rearrangement joins TRBV18 to TRBJ1-1; weak D call: TRBD1 (6 bases). Germline V gene sequence: CDR1 KGHSH, CDR2 LQKENI. V was cut by 3 bases and J by 11 bases, with 19 bases left in between. The CDR3 has 14 residues. The CDR3 loop is CASSPNGQQQEAFF. The CDR3 coding sequence is TGTGCCAGCTCACCCAACGGACAGCAACAAGAGGCTTTCTTT. The variable domain in full, with the rest retrieved from reference TRBV18 and TRBJ1-1, is NAGVMQNPRHLVRRRGQEARLRCSPMKGHSHVYWYRQLPEEGLKFMVYLQKENIIDESGMPKERFSAEFPKEGPSILRIQQVVRGDSAAYFCASSPNGQQQEAFFGQGTRLTVV.

V and J are TRBV11-3 and TRBJ1-1; tentatively, D is TRBD1 (5 bases). Trimming cost V 3 bases and J 7 bases, with 9 bases left between them. This CDR3 contains 12 residues. Per the germline V gene, CDR1 is SGHNT and CDR2 is YENEEA. CDR3 residues: CASSLRGFEAFF. In nucleotides, the CDR3 is TGTGCCAGCAGCTTGCGGGGGTTTGAAGCTTTCTTT.

As for this clone: At one boundary the junction diverges from the germline segment, which might be a read error. The V and J genes are TRBV7-9 and TRBJ1-2; perhaps TRBD1 as D (6 bases). Germline assignment: CDR1 SEHNR and CDR2 FQNEAQ (reference sequence). The CDR3 runs to 17 residues. This CDR3 is CSSRPFHGQGQNYGYTF. CDR3 nucleotide sequence: TGTTCCAGCAGACCTTTCCACGGGCAGGGGCAAAACTATGGCTACACCTTC.

The rearrangement links TRBV18 to TRBJ2-2; D perhaps matches TRBD1 (6 bases). The CDR3 covers 17 residues. V was pared by 6 bases and J by 4 bases, with 21 bases between. In germline, CDR1 is KGHSH, CDR2 LQKENI. CDR3 sequence reads: CASSQQGSSSFTGELFF. The CDR3 bases are TGTGCCAGCTCTCAACAGGGTTCGAGTAGTTTCACCGGGGAGCTGTTTTTT. The complete variable domain, with remaining parts taken from reference TRBV18 and TRBJ2-2, reads NAGVMQNPRHLVRRRGQEARLRCSPMKGHSHVYWYRQLPEEGLKFMVYLQKENIIDESGMPKERFSAEFPKEGPSILRIQQVVRGDSAAYFCASSQQGSSSFTGELFFGEGSRLTVL.

The chain links TRBV6-5 to TRBJ1-4; 9 nucleotides align to TRBD1. CDR3 length equals 14 residues. V was pared by 5 bases and J by 7 bases, with 5 bases of the junction left unmatched. Germline CDR1 is MNHEY and CDR2 is SVGAGI. The CDR3 nucleotides read TGTGCCAGCAGTGAAGGGACAGGGTTTGAAAAACTGTTTTTT. Encoded protein: CASSEGTGFEKLFF.

This chain uses TRBV5-5 with TRBJ2-7; 8 bases line up with TRBD1. CDR1 is SGHKS, CDR2 YYEKEE, per germline (reference sequence). The CDR3 is made up of 15 amino acids. The V segment lost 4 bases and the J segment 5 bases; nucleotides outside the gene matches: 11. CDR3 bases: TGTGCCAGCAGCCGACGTGGGGCAGGGGGCGACGAGCAGTACTTC. Its protein product is CASSRRGAGGDEQYF.

In DNA, the CDR3 is TGTGCCAGCAGCTCGAGGACAGGTACCACTGAAGCTTTCTTT. As protein: CASSSRTGTTEAFF. The rearrangement uses TRBV5-4 and TRBJ1-1; 7 bases line up with TRBD1. CDR1 and CDR2 from the germline V gene are SGHNT and YYREEE (reference sequence). V shed 3 bases and J 4 bases; nucleotides not matched to a gene: 6. The CDR3 is 14 amino acids.

The chain recombines TRBV23-1 with TRBJ1-1, with TRBD1 identical over 8 bases. TRBV23-1 is an ORF, with its function uncertain. V shed 10 bases and J 4 bases; nucleotides not matched to a gene: 8. CDR3 length equals 13 residues. CDR3 DNA: TGCGCCAACCCGACAGGGGAGACCACTGAAGCTTTCTTT. Translated: CANPTGETTEAFF.

The chain combines TRBV6-5 with TRBJ2-1; a possible D gene is TRBD1 (6 bases). V was shortened by 4 bases and J by 4 bases, with 11 bases between the two germline ends. CDR1 is MNHEY and CDR2 is SVGAGI in the germline V gene. This CDR3 is built from 14 residues. CDR3 in DNA: TGTGCCAGCAGTTCCAGGACAGTTTACAATGAGCAGTTCTTC. It yields the protein CASSSRTVYNEQFF.

The rearrangement links TRBV7-8 to TRBJ2-2, with D hard to call. The CDR3 has 12 amino acids. Germline CDR1 is SGHVS and CDR2 is FQNEAQ. Trimming removed 7 bases from V and 6 bases from J, with 9 bases in between. The CDR3 DNA reads TGTGCCAGCATCCTATACCCCGGGGAGCTGTTTTTT. Amino acid sequence: CASILYPGELFF.

The chain has TRBV5-8 and TRBJ2-1; D might be TRBD2 (5 bases). V shed 1 base and J shed 7 bases, with 6 bases lying between them. Germline loops: CDR1 SGHTS, CDR2 YDEGEE. The CDR3 covers 12 residues. CDR3 coding DNA: TGTGCCAGCAGCTTGAGGAGGAATGAGCAGTTCTTC. Amino acid sequence: CASSLRRNEQFF.

This sequence joins TRBV6-1 and TRBJ1-5, with 7 bases that match TRBD1. The CDR3 runs to 14 residues. Trimming removed 5 bases from V and 4 bases from J; junction bases left unmatched: 5. Looked up from germline, CDR1 is MNHNS and CDR2 is SASEGT. The CDR3 DNA is TGTGCCAGCAGTATCCAACAGGGGAATCAGCCCCAGCATTTT. Translated, it gives CASSIQQGNQPQHF.

This chain joins TRBV5-6 and TRBJ1-6; D possibly corresponds to TRBD1 (6 bases). This CDR3 is built from 15 residues. V lost 6 bases and J 2 bases, leaving 12 bases between the germline ends. Germline V CDR1 and CDR2: SGHDT, YYEEEE. The CDR3 region has the DNA TGTGCCAGCATGACGACAGGCGCCTATAATTCACCCCTCCACTTT. Translated: CASMTTGAYNSPLHF.

This clone has only one observation. The gene calls are TRBV27 and TRBJ1-5, with 10 bases identical to TRBD1. J was trimmed by 4 bases and V by 4 bases; bases with no gene match: 1. The CDR3 runs to 14 residues. Germline V gene data show CDR1 as MNHEY and CDR2 as SMNVEV (reference sequence). In DNA form, the CDR3 reads TGTGCCAGCAGTTGGACAGGGGGGAATCAGCCCCAGCATTTT. Translated: CASSWTGGNQPQHF.

This clone was detected only a few times. J is TRBJ1-5 and V is TRBV25-1; D not resolved. The germline gives CDR1 MGHDK, CDR2 SYGVNS. Trimming removed 6 bases at V and 0 bases at J, with 9 bases between. This CDR3 comprises 14 residues. The DNA for the CDR3 is TGTGCCAGCAGCGAGGTACTTAGCAATCAGCCCCAGCATTTT. The encoded protein is CASSEVLSNQPQHF.

The chain has TRBV18 and TRBJ2-1, with TRBD2 matching 7 bases. The CDR3 totals 13 residues. CDR1 and CDR2 (germline): KGHSH, LQKENI. V shed 1 base, J shed 9 bases, and the junction held 3 bases outside the gene matches. This chain's CDR3 is CASSPRDYGEQFF. CDR3 nucleotide sequence: TGTGCCAGCTCACCACGGGACTATGGTGAGCAGTTCTTC.

The chain has TRBV30 and TRBJ1-4; a possible D gene is TRBD1 (6 bases). Germline V CDR1 and CDR2: GTSNPN, SVGIG (reference sequence). The length of the CDR3 is 15 residues. The ends were cut back, 1 base at V and 8 bases at J, with 17 bases in the middle. CDR3 amino acids: CAWSEQGLNGEKLFF. The CDR3 DNA sequence: TGTGCCTGGAGTGAACAGGGTTTGAATGGCGAAAAACTGTTTTTT. Full variable domain (outside the CDR3, taken from reference TRBV30 and TRBJ1-4): SQTIHQWPATLVQPVGSPLSLECTVEGTSNPNLYWYRQAAGRGLQLLFYSVGIGQISSEVPQNLSASRPQDRQFILSSKKLLLSDSGFYLCAWSEQGLNGEKLFFGSGTQLSVL.

The V and J genes are TRBV19 and TRBJ2-3, with TRBD2 as a possible D gene (7 bases). The CDR3 extends over 16 amino acids. CDR1 and CDR2 from the germline V gene are LNHDA and SQIVND (reference sequence). Trimming stripped 2 bases from V and 0 bases from J, with 12 bases between. CDR3 sequence: CASSIKGGLSTDTQYF. In nucleotides, the CDR3 is TGTGCCAGTAGTATAAAAGGGGGACTAAGCACAGATACGCAGTATTTT.

A note on this clone: Other DNA sequences in the sample encode the same CDR3. The rearrangement uses TRBV19 and TRBJ2-5; 8 bases are a match to TRBD1. Per germline, CDR1 LNHDA and CDR2 SQIVND (reference sequence). The V and J ends lost 4 bases and 8 bases, in that order; junction bases with no gene match: 15. The CDR3 totals 16 residues. CDR3 sequence reads: CASSTSSAGGLGTQYF. The CDR3 DNA sequence: TGTGCCAGTAGTACCTCGTCGGCAGGGGGCCTTGGAACCCAGTACTTC.